These 18 T cell receptor beta chains originate from one sample sequenced in a study of CD8 T cells in ankylosing spondylitis. Study-level points and caveats: A TCR beta motif of eight highly homologous variants appeared characteristic of ankylosing spondylitis blood.

These receptors are not linked to any known antigen. TCRdb recomputed calls from the 5' RACE reads with MiXCR, one row per CDR3 protein. This sample has 700,000 to 850,000 distinct CDR3 sequences, with about 11% found just once. Sequenced material: blood, either unsorted or a sorted T cell fraction (not recorded which). All receptors derive from a male donor with ankylosing spondylitis.

The chain recombines TRBV27 with TRBJ2-7, with D perhaps assigned TRBD1 or TRBD2 (7 bases each). Germline CDR1 MNHEY, CDR2 SMNVEV (reference sequence). V lost 5 bases and J 2 bases, leaving 13 bases between the germline ends. The CDR3 runs 14 residues. The CDR3 sequence is CASSGTAGPYEQYF. CDR3 in DNA: TGTGCCAGCAGTGGGACAGCGGGACCCTACGAGCAGTACTTC.

CDR3 loop: CSALFRDTQYF. Here the CDR3 DNA reads TGCAGTGCTCTATTTAGGGATACGCAGTATTTT. V usage is TRBV20-1 and J usage is TRBJ2-3, with no clear D. Germline CDR1 DFQATT, CDR2 SNEGSKA (reference sequence). V gave up 5 bases and J gave up 6 bases, with 9 bases separating them. This CDR3 comprises 11 residues.

The sample holds a few counts of this clonotype. The V call is TRBV29-1, the J call TRBJ2-7; D tentatively fits TRBD1 or TRBD2 (5 bases each). This CDR3 spans 11 amino acids. Looked up from germline, CDR1 is SQVTM and CDR2 is ANQGSEA. The germline V and J ends were trimmed by 7 bases and 6 bases, with 13 bases remaining between them. CDR3 nucleotide sequence: TGCAGCGCAAGAGCGGACACCGAGCAGTACTTC. It specifies CSARADTEQYF.

This clonotype occurred a few times. V is TRBV20-1 and J is TRBJ2-7; TRBD2 matches 8 bases. Trimming removed 8 bases from V and 3 bases from J; junction bases left unmatched: 15. This CDR3 has 15 amino acids. The germline gives CDR1 DFQATT, CDR2 SNEGSKA (reference sequence). The CDR3 is CSLRPLSGKSYEQYF. CDR3 bases: TGCAGTCTACGCCCACTTAGCGGGAAAAGCTACGAGCAGTACTTC.

The chain recombines TRBV6-1 with TRBJ1-6; no definite D call. Between the trimmed V and J ends, which lost 8 bases and 0 bases, there was a span of 5 bases. Germline CDR1 is MNHNS and CDR2 is SASEGT. The CDR3 is 13 residues long. CDR3 sequence (DNA): TGTGCCAGCGGGGTCTCCTATAATTCACCCCTCCACTTT. This encodes CASGVSYNSPLHF.

The chain has TRBV20-1 and TRBJ2-1; D remains ambiguous. Germline loops: CDR1 DFQATT, CDR2 SNEGSKA (reference sequence). V lost 3 bases, J lost 8 bases, and 17 bases lay in between. The CDR3 consists of 14 residues. The CDR3 coding sequence is TGCAGTGCTAGTCGCGACACCCCCTGGGATGAGCAGTTCTTC. Translation: CSASRDTPWDEQFF.

This clonotype appeared many times. This chain links TRBV5-1 with TRBJ2-1, with TRBD2 matching 14 bases. Unmatched junction bases numbered 9, after V lost 4 bases and J lost 0 bases. The germline CDR1 and CDR2 sequences are SGHRS and YFSETQ. The CDR3 consists of 19 residues. The CDR3 sequence: CASSGPRTSGGSSYNEQFF. The CDR3 DNA reads TGCGCCAGCAGCGGCCCGAGGACTAGCGGGGGGAGCTCCTACAATGAGCAGTTCTTC.

J is TRBJ2-7 and V is TRBV27, with a tentative D call TRBD2 (6 bases). V was trimmed by 4 bases and J by 0 bases, leaving 10 bases between them. Germline CDR1 is MNHEY and CDR2 is SMNVEV (reference sequence). The CDR3 is made up of 14 amino acids. The CDR3 protein is CASSSQEGSYEQYF. Here the CDR3 DNA reads TGTGCCAGCAGTTCCCAGGAGGGCTCCTACGAGCAGTACTTC.

This clonotype was seen a few times. The chain employs TRBV7-9 and TRBJ1-1; D is undetermined. The CDR3 has 13 amino acids. V was shortened by 0 bases and J by 6 bases, with 8 bases between the two germline ends. Germline CDR1 and CDR2: SEHNR and FQNEAQ (reference sequence). In DNA, the CDR3 is TGTGCCAGCAGCTTAGCGGGATCAGCTGAAGCTTTCTTT. It is translated as CASSLAGSAEAFF. Supplemented by reference TRBV7-9 and TRBJ1-1, the full variable domain reads DTGVSQNPRHKITKRGQNVTFRCDPISEHNRLYWYRQTLGQGPEFLTYFQNEAQLEKSRLLSDRFSAERPKGSFSTLEIQRTEQGDSAMYLCASSLAGSAEAFFGQGTRLTVV.

V gene TRBV18 combines with J gene TRBJ2-7; 8 bases match TRBD1. V shed 6 bases, J shed 5 bases, and the junction held 12 bases outside the gene matches. CDR3 length: 15 amino acids. Germline V CDR1 and CDR2: KGHSH, LQKENI. CDR3 amino acids: CASSTRQGLWDEQYF. The DNA for the CDR3 is TGTGCCAGCTCGACCCGACAGGGGCTGTGGGACGAGCAGTACTTC. Full variable domain (rest looked up from reference TRBV18 and TRBJ2-7): NAGVMQNPRHLVRRRGQEARLRCSPMKGHSHVYWYRQLPEEGLKFMVYLQKENIIDESGMPKERFSAEFPKEGPSILRIQQVVRGDSAAYFCASSTRQGLWDEQYFGPGTRLTVT.

The V gene is TRBV6-5, the J gene TRBJ2-5; D remains ambiguous. Germline V lookup: CDR1 MNHEY, CDR2 SVGAGI. This CDR3 comprises 16 residues. V lost 0 bases, J lost 4 bases, and 15 bases lay in between. As DNA, the CDR3 is TGTGCCAGCAGTTACTCGATAGCTAGACGTGCAGAGACCCAGTACTTC. Translated: CASSYSIARRAETQYF.

This chain joins TRBV9 and TRBJ2-3; 7 bases are shared with TRBD1. The CDR3 has 14 amino acids. V lost 0 bases to trimming and J lost 5 bases; unmatched junction nucleotides: 3. Germline assignment: CDR1 SGDLS and CDR2 YYNGEE. The DNA of the CDR3 is TGTGCCAGCAGCGTAGCCTCAGGGGGAGATACGCAGTATTTT. As protein: CASSVASGGDTQYF.

This clonotype was detected many times. The CDR3 spells CASSPHNEQFF. The CDR3 region has the DNA TGTGCCAGCTCTCCGCACAATGAGCAGTTCTTC. This sequence joins TRBV2 and TRBJ2-1; the D is unclear. Germline V gene sequence: CDR1 SNHLY, CDR2 FYNNEI. The germline V and J ends were trimmed by 8 bases and 5 bases, with 7 bases remaining between them. The CDR3 extends over 11 amino acids.

This clonotype was found many times. The chain is built from TRBV24-1 and TRBJ2-1, with D perhaps TRBD1 (6 bases). CDR3 length: 19 residues. The germline CDR1 and CDR2 sequences are KGHDR and SFDVKD. The V and J ends lost 4 bases and 9 bases respectively, with 30 bases between them. The DNA of the CDR3 is TGTGCCACCAGTGACCCGCTCCCGACTCCGGGACATACGCTCGGTGAGCAGTTCTTC. It is translated as CATSDPLPTPGHTLGEQFF.

The chain recombines TRBV11-2 with TRBJ1-1; D ambiguous. The CDR3 length is 18 residues. Trimming removed 1 base from V and 3 bases from J, with 21 bases in between. The germline V gene has CDR1 SGHAT and CDR2 FQNNGV. DNA of the CDR3: TGTGCCAGCAGCTTAGTCTTTGATTACGGGAGGGAGCACACTGAAGCTTTCTTT. Translating it yields CASSLVFDYGREHTEAFF.

The chain links TRBV4-3 to TRBJ2-3; 11 bases agree with TRBD2. Germline loops: CDR1 LGHNA, CDR2 YSLEER. Trimming took 4 bases from V and 5 from J; bases not matched to a gene: 14. This CDR3 has 18 amino acids. CDR3: CASSRLLAGDSGLDTQYF. CDR3 nucleotide sequence: TGCGCCAGCAGCCGGCTACTAGCGGGGGATTCGGGATTAGATACGCAGTATTTT.

In this sample, this clonotype turned up a few times. The chain recombines TRBV18 with TRBJ2-5, with D maybe TRBD2 (6 bases). V lost 6 bases, J lost 5 bases, and 16 bases lay in between. There are 14 residues in the CDR3. Germline-derived CDR1 and CDR2 are KGHSH and LQKENI. CDR3 loop: CASSQSGAQETQYF. The CDR3 DNA reads TGTGCCAGCTCCCAGTCGGGAGCCCAGGAGACCCAGTACTTC.

Many counts were recorded for this clonotype. CDR3 loop: CSVDRGPETQYF. Here the CDR3 DNA reads TGCAGCGTTGATCGGGGCCCAGAGACCCAGTACTTC. The chain is built from TRBV29-1 and TRBJ2-5; D is perhaps TRBD1 or TRBD2 (5 bases each). Trimming cost V 3 bases and J 4 bases, with 9 bases left between them. Germline V gene data show CDR1 as SQVTM and CDR2 as ANQGSEA. The length of the CDR3 is 12 residues.